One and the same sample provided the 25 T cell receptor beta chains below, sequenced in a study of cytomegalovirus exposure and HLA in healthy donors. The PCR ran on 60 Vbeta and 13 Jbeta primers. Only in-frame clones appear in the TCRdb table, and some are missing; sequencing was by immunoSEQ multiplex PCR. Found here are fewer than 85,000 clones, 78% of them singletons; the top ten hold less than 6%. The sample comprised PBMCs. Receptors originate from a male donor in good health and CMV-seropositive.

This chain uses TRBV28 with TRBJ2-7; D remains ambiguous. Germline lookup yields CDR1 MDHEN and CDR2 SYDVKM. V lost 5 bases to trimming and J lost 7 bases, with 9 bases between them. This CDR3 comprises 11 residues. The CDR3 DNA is TGTGCCAGCAGTGCCCCCCGGGAGCAGTACTTC. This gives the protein CASSAPREQYF.

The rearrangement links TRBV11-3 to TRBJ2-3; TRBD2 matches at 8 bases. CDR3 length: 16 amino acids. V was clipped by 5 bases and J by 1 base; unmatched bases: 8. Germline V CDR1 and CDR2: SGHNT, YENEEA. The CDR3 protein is CASSPGGVPGTDTQYF. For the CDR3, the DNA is TGTGCCAGCAGCCCGGGGGGGGTCCCTGGCACAGATACGCAGTATTTT.

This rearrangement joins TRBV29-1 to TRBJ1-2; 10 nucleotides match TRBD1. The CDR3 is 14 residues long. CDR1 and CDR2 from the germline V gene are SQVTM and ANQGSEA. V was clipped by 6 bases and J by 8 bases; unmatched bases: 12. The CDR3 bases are TGCAGCGTGCTGTGGACAGGGGGAAAAGGAGGCTACACCTTC. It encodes CSVLWTGGKGGYTF. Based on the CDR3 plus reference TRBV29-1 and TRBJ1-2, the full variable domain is SAVISQKPSRDICQRGTSLTIQCQVDSQVTMMFWYRQQPGQSLTLIATANQGSEATYESGFVIDKFPISRPNLTFSTLTVSNMSPEDSSIYLCSVLWTGGKGGYTFGSGTRLTVV.

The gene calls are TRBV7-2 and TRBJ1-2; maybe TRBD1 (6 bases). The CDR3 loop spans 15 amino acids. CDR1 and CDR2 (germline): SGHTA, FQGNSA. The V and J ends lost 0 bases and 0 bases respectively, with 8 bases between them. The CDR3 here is CASSLAKGANYGYTF. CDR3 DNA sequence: TGTGCCAGCAGCTTAGCGAAGGGGGCTAACTATGGCTACACCTTC.

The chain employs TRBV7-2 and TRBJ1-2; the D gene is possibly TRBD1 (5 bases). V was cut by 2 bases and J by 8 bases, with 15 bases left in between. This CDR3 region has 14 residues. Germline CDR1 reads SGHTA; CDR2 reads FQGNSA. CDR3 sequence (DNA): TGTGCCAGCAGCTTACCTCCTTACAGGACGGGCTACACCTTC. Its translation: CASSLPPYRTGYTF. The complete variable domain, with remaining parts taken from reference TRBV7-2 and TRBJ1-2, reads GAGVSQSPSNKVTEKGKDVELRCDPISGHTALYWYRQSLGQGLEFLIYFQGNSAPDKSGLPSDRFSAERTGGSVSTLTIQRTQQEDSAVYLCASSLPPYRTGYTFGSGTRLTVV.

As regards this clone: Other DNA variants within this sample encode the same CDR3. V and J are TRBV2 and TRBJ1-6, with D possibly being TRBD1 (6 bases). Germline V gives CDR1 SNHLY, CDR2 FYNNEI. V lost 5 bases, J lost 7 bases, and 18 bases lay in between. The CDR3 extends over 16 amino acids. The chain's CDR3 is CASSHSMDSGNSPLHF. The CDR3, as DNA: TGTGCCAGCAGTCATAGTATGGACAGTGGAAATTCACCCCTCCACTTT. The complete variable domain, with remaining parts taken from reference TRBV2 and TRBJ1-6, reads EPEVTQTPSHQVTQMGQEVILRCVPISNHLYFYWYRQILGQKVEFLVSFYNNEISEKSEIFDDQFSVERPDGSNFTLKIRSTKLEDSAMYFCASSHSMDSGNSPLHFGNGTRLTVT.

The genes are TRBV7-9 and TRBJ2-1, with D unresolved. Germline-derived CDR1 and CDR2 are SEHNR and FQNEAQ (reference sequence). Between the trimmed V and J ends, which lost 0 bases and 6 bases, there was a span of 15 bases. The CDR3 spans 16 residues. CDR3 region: CASSLALAGPTNEQFF. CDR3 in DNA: TGTGCCAGCAGCTTAGCGTTGGCAGGCCCGACCAATGAGCAGTTCTTC. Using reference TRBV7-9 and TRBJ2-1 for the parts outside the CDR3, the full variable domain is DTGVSQNPRHKITKRGQNVTFRCDPISEHNRLYWYRQTLGQGPEFLTYFQNEAQLEKSRLLSDRFSAERPKGSFSTLEIQRTEQGDSAMYLCASSLALAGPTNEQFFGPGTRLTVL.

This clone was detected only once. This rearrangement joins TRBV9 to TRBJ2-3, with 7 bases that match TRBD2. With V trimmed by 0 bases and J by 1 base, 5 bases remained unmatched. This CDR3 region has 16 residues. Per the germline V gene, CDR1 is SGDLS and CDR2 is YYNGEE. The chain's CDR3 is CASSVAGAGGTDTQYF. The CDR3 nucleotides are TGTGCCAGCAGCGTAGCTGGCGCGGGGGGCACAGATACGCAGTATTTT.

The CDR3: CASSIGGQVDYGYTF. CDR3 nucleotide sequence: TGTGCCAGTAGTATAGGAGGACAGGTCGACTATGGCTACACCTTC. The J gene is TRBJ1-2, the V gene TRBV19, with 7 bases lining up with TRBD1. Germline V gene lookup returns CDR1 LNHDA and CDR2 SQIVND (reference sequence). Trimming took 1 base from V and 3 from J; bases not matched to a gene: 5. The CDR3 runs to 15 residues.

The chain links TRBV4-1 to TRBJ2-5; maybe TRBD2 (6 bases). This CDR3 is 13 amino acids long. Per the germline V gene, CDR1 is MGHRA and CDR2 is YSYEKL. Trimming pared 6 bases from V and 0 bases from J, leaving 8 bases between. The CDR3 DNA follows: TGCGCCAGCAGGGGGGGATACCAAGAGACCCAGTACTTC. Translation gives CASRGGYQETQYF.

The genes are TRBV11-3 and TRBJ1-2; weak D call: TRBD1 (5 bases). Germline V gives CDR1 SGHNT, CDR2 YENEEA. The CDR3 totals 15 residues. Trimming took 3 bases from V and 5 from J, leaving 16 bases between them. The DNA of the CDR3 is TGTGCCAGCAGCTTGCTACCCTCGACAGTATATGGCTACACCTTC. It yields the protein CASSLLPSTVYGYTF.

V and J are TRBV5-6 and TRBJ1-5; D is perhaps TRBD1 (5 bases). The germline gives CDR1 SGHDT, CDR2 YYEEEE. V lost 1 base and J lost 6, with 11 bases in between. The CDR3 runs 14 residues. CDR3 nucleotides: TGTGCCAGCAGCTTGTGGGGCAAGAGTCAGCCCCAGCATTTT. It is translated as CASSLWGKSQPQHF.

The DNA for the CDR3 is TGTGCCAGCAGCCCCCTCGGGGAGGGAAGGGCCAATGAGCAGTTCTTC. Protein sequence: CASSPLGEGRANEQFF. The chain combines TRBV7-9 with TRBJ2-1, with TRBD2 matching over 7 bases. From germline, CDR1 is SEHNR and CDR2 FQNEAQ (reference sequence). The V gene end was trimmed by 5 bases and the J gene end by 6 bases; junction bases not matched to a gene: 13. The CDR3 runs 16 residues.

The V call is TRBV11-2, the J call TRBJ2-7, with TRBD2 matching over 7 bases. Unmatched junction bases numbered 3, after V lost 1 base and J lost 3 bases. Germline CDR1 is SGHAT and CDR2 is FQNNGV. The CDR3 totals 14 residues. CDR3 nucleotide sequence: TGTGCCAGCAGCTTAGGAGCGGGGATCTACGAGCAGTACTTC. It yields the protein CASSLGAGIYEQYF.

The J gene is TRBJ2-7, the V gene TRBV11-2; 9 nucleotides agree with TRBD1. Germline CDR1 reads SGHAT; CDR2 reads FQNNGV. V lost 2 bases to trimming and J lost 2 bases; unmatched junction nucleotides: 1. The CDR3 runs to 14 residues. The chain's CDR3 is CASSLRQGAYEQYF. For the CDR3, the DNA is TGTGCCAGCAGCTTAAGACAGGGGGCCTACGAGCAGTACTTC.

The DNA for the CDR3 is TGTGCCAGCAGCCCTATTAGCGGGAGAGTCGCAGATACGCAGTATTTT. Amino acid sequence: CASSPISGRVADTQYF. The J gene is TRBJ2-3, the V gene TRBV7-9; 9 bases agree with TRBD2. The V gene end was trimmed by 5 bases and the J gene end by 4 bases; junction bases not matched to a gene: 10. Germline V gene sequence: CDR1 SEHNR, CDR2 FQNEAQ (reference sequence). This CDR3 is 16 amino acids long.

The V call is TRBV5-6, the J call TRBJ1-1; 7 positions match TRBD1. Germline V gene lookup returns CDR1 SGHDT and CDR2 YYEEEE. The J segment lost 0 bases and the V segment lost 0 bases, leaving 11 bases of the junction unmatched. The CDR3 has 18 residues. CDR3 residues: CASSLVRDSLLMNTEAFF. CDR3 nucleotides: TGTGCCAGCAGCTTGGTACGGGACAGCCTTCTAATGAACACTGAAGCTTTCTTT.

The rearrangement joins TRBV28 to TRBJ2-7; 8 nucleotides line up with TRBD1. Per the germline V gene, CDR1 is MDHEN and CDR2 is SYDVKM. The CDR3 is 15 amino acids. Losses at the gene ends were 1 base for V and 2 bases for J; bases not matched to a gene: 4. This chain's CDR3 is CASSLYRTGTYEQYF. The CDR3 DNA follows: TGTGCCAGCAGTTTATACAGGACAGGGACCTACGAGCAGTACTTC.

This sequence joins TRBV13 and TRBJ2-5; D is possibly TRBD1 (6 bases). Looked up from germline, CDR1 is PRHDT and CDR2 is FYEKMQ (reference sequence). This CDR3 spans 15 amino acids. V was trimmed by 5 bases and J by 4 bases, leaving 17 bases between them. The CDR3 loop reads CASSHRTVYVETQYF. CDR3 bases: TGTGCCAGCAGCCACCGGACAGTTTATGTAGAGACCCAGTACTTC.

The CDR3 region has the DNA TGTGCCAGCAGCGAAACTAGCGGGGTTGTCACCGGGGAGCTGTTTTTT. Amino acid sequence: CASSETSGVVTGELFF. J is TRBJ2-2 and V is TRBV7-3; TRBD2 matches at 10 bases. The CDR3 covers 16 residues. V gave up 5 bases and J gave up 4 bases; unmatched junction bases: 7. The germline CDR1 and CDR2 sequences are SGHTA and FQGTGA. Full variable domain (rest looked up from reference TRBV7-3 and TRBJ2-2): GAGVSQTPSNKVTEKGKYVELRCDPISGHTALYWYRQSLGQGPEFLIYFQGTGAADDSGLPNDRFFAVRPEGSVSTLKIQRTERGDSAVYLCASSETSGVVTGELFFGEGSRLTVL.

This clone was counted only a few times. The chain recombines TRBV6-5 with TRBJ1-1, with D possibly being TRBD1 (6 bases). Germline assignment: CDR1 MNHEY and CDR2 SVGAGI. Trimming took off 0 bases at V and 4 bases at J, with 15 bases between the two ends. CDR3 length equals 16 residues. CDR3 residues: CASSYSIPQGLTEAFF. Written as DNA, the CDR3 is TGTGCCAGCAGTTACTCGATCCCACAGGGCCTCACTGAAGCTTTCTTT.

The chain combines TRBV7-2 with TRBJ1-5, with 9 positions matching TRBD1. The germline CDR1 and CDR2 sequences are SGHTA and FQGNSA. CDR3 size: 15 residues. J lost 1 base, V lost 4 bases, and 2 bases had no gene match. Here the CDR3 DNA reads TGTGCCAGCAGCTGGGGACAGGGAAGCAATCAGCCCCAGCATTTT. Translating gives CASSWGQGSNQPQHF.

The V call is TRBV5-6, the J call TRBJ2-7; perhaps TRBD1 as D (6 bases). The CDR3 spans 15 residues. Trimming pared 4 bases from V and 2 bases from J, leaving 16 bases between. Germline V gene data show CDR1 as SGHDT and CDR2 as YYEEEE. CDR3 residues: CASSTQGIVAYEQYF. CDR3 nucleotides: TGTGCCAGCAGCACGCAGGGGATCGTGGCCTACGAGCAGTACTTC.

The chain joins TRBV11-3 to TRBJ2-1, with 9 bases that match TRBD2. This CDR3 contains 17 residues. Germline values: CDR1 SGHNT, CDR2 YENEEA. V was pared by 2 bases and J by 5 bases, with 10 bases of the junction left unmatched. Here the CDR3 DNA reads TGTGCCAGCAGCTTACGGCCAGCGGGGGGTTCCCACAATGAGCAGTTCTTC. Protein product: CASSLRPAGGSHNEQFF.

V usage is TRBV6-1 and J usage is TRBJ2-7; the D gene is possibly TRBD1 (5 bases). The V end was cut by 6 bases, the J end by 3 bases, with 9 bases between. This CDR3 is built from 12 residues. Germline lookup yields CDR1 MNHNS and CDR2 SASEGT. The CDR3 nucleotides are TGTGCCAGCAGCCAGGGATTCTACGAGCAGTACTTC. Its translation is CASSQGFYEQYF.